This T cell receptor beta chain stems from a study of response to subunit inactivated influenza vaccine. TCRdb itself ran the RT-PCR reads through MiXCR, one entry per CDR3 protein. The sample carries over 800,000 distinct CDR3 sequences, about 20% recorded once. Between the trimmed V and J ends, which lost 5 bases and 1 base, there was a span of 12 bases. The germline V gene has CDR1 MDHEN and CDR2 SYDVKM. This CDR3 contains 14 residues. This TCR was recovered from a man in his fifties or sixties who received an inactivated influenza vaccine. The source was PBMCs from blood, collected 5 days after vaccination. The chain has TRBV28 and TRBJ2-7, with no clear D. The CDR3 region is CASSILRLSYEQYF. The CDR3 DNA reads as TGTGCCAGCAGTATACTCCGGTTGTCCTACGAGCAGTACTTC.